This passage covers 15 T cell receptor beta chains from one sample sequenced in a study of regulatory T cells in long-lasting Graves disease. Stated time point: persistent/refractory GD, antithyroid drugs over 5 years with positive TRAb. Extracted PBMC RNA gave rise to the TCR library. Sequencing libraries for TCR beta were prepared with iRepertoire HTBI primers and Arm-PCR of CDR3 regions. In TCRdb, the multiplex PCR reads were re-called with MiXCR into one record per CDR3 protein. Found here are around 400,000 distinct CDR3 sequences, 20% to 25% of them singletons; the top ten hold 28%. This sample comprised peripheral blood mononuclear cells (PBMCs), obtained when the disease was refractory, from a patient treated with antithyroid drugs. Receptors originate from a woman in her thirties or forties with Graves disease.

As regards this clonotype: Since a much larger clone is just one base distant, this may be a read error. Without the conserved terminal phenylalanine or tryptophan, this CDR3 likely stems from a read error. The gene calls are TRBV13 and TRBJ1-2; D is ambiguous. Germline V gives CDR1 PRHDT, CDR2 FYEKMQ (reference sequence). The CDR3 is 17 amino acids. Between the trimmed V and J ends, which lost 0 bases and 2 bases, there was a span of 16 bases. The CDR3 DNA is TGTGCCAGCAGCTTAGGCCGTCCCCCAGCCCTAAACTATGGCTACACCCTC. It translates to CASSLGRPPALNYGYTL.

This clonotype was counted many times. V gene TRBV7-2 combines with J gene TRBJ1-2; 7 nucleotides agree with TRBD1. The germline gives CDR1 SGHTA, CDR2 FQGNSA. V lost 5 bases, J lost 0 bases, and 3 bases stayed unmatched. This CDR3 has 14 amino acids. CDR3 residues: CASSPRGPNYGYTF. Written as DNA, the CDR3 is TGTGCCAGCAGCCCGAGGGGGCCTAACTATGGCTACACCTTC.

This clonotype has only a few counts. The chain couples TRBV5-1 to TRBJ2-7, with a possible D match to TRBD1 (5 bases). The CDR3 is made up of 14 amino acids. Looked up from germline, CDR1 is SGHRS and CDR2 is YFSETQ. The V and J ends lost 4 bases and 1 base respectively, with 12 bases between them. Here the CDR3 DNA reads TGCGCCAGCAGCGCTGGGGCTGAATCCTACGAGCAGTACTTC. Protein: CASSAGAESYEQYF.

A single count supports this clonotype. The CDR3 loop is CASSHGRVPYNEQFF. CDR3 nucleotides: TGTGCCAGCAGCCACGGCAGGGTCCCCTACAATGAGCAGTTCTTC. The J gene is TRBJ2-1, the V gene TRBV6-1; maybe TRBD1 (5 bases). The CDR3 covers 15 residues. Germline loops: CDR1 MNHNS, CDR2 SASEGT. Trimming stripped 6 bases from V and 2 bases from J, with 14 bases between.

A single count supports this clonotype. The chain recombines TRBV28 with TRBJ2-5, with TRBD1 identical over 8 bases. Germline trimming cut 5 bases from V and 5 bases from J; bases unmatched to any gene: 7. The germline CDR1 and CDR2 sequences are MDHEN and SYDVKM. The CDR3 totals 14 residues. The CDR3 here is CASSRPGGEETQYF. The CDR3 DNA follows: TGTGCCAGCAGTCGGCCAGGGGGCGAGGAGACCCAGTACTTC.

This clonotype was recorded many times. The V and J genes are TRBV6-1 and TRBJ1-1; a possible D gene is TRBD1 (5 bases). V lost 7 bases and J 4 bases, leaving 16 bases between the germline ends. The length of the CDR3 is 14 residues. The germline V gene encodes CDR1 MNHNS and CDR2 SASEGT. The CDR3 is CASTGGGEGTEAFF. The CDR3, as DNA: TGTGCCAGCACGGGGGGAGGTGAAGGCACTGAAGCTTTCTTT.

The chain couples TRBV20-1 to TRBJ2-1; 9 bases are shared with TRBD2. Per the germline V gene, CDR1 is DFQATT and CDR2 is SNEGSKA (reference sequence). V shed 6 bases and J 9 bases; nucleotides not matched to a gene: 12. This CDR3 has 14 amino acids. The CDR3 reads CSAPGIAGVSEQFF. The CDR3 coding sequence is TGCAGTGCCCCCGGAATAGCGGGAGTCAGTGAGCAGTTCTTC.

The chain carries TRBV6-1 and TRBJ2-5; TRBD1 agrees at 7 bases. This CDR3 spans 13 amino acids. Germline trimming cut 6 bases from V and 4 bases from J; bases unmatched to any gene: 5. Germline loops: CDR1 MNHNS, CDR2 SASEGT. The CDR3 protein is CASRVSGGETQYF. For the CDR3, the DNA is TGTGCCAGCAGGGTCTCAGGGGGAGAGACCCAGTACTTC.

Here the CDR3 DNA reads TGCGCCAGCGCCGTGCCTGATGGGGGTGAGACCCAGTACTTC. Residues: CASAVPDGGETQYF. The J gene is TRBJ2-5, the V gene TRBV5-1; D tentatively fits TRBD1 or TRBD2 (5 bases each). Deletions cut 7 bases from V and 5 bases from J, with 18 bases between. Germline V gene sequence: CDR1 SGHRS, CDR2 YFSETQ. This CDR3 comprises 14 residues.

This chain joins TRBV30 and TRBJ2-5; 7 positions agree with TRBD2. J was trimmed by 7 bases and V by 0 bases; bases with no gene match: 5. Germline V lookup: CDR1 GTSNPN, CDR2 SVGIG (reference sequence). The CDR3 extends over 13 amino acids. The CDR3 region is CAWSVAGMGTQYF. Written as DNA, the CDR3 is TGTGCCTGGAGTGTAGCGGGAATGGGGACCCAGTACTTC. Variable domain in full (rest from reference TRBV30 and TRBJ2-5): SQTIHQWPATLVQPVGSPLSLECTVEGTSNPNLYWYRQAAGRGLQLLFYSVGIGQISSEVPQNLSASRPQDRQFILSSKKLLLSDSGFYLCAWSVAGMGTQYFGPGTRLLVL.

This clonotype was found many times. The chain joins TRBV2 to TRBJ1-1; 8 bases line up with TRBD1. V lost 6 bases to trimming and J lost 4 bases; unmatched junction nucleotides: 10. The germline CDR1 and CDR2 sequences are SNHLY and FYNNEI. CDR3 length: 15 amino acids. The CDR3 reads CASRDDRGRGTEAFF. Here the CDR3 DNA reads TGTGCCAGCAGGGACGACAGGGGCAGAGGCACTGAAGCTTTCTTT.

This clonotype occurred many times. This chain joins TRBV2 and TRBJ2-7; 11 positions match TRBD2. The CDR3 has 20 residues. Trimming removed 6 bases from V and 0 bases from J; junction bases left unmatched: 19. Germline V CDR1 and CDR2: SNHLY, FYNNEI. The CDR3 loop reads CASRPLPGLAEGGSSYEQYF. CDR3 coding DNA: TGTGCCAGCAGGCCGTTACCGGGACTAGCGGAGGGGGGGAGCTCCTACGAGCAGTACTTC.

The rearrangement links TRBV7-2 to TRBJ2-2; 9 positions agree with TRBD2. Per the germline V gene, CDR1 is SGHTA and CDR2 is FQGNSA. The CDR3 extends over 15 amino acids. V trimming: 6 bases; J trimming: 1 base; junction bases outside the gene matches: 3. The CDR3 here is CASSSREGNTGELFF. CDR3 nucleotide sequence: TGTGCCAGCAGTTCGCGGGAGGGGAACACCGGGGAGCTGTTTTTT.

This clonotype was found many times. This chain connects TRBV11-2 to TRBJ2-2, with no clear D. The germline V gene has CDR1 SGHAT and CDR2 FQNNGV. The CDR3 is 14 amino acids. V dropped 1 base and J dropped 6 bases, with 9 bases sitting between them. DNA for the CDR3: TGTGCCAGCAGCTTAGTCCCCCCCCCCGGGGAGCTGTTTTTT. Its protein is CASSLVPPPGELFF.

Of note for this clonotype: Possible read error: a much larger clone is one base away. The V and J genes are TRBV29-1 and TRBJ1-1; no clear D. The V gene's germline CDR1 is SQVTM and CDR2 ANQGSEA. CDR3 length equals 13 residues. V was cut by 8 bases and J by 4 bases, with 17 bases left in between. The CDR3 bases are TGCAGCTACAAGAGGCTGTTAAGCACTGAAGCTTTCTTT. Translated: CSYKRLLSTEAFF.